This T cell receptor (beta chain) is from a study of CD8+CD57+ T cells in acquired aplastic anemia. Trimming pared 3 bases from V and 5 bases from J, leaving 17 bases between. The germline V gene has CDR1 LNHDA and CDR2 SQIVND (reference sequence). CDR3 length: 15 amino acids. Patients sequenced had flow cytometry evidence of CD8+CD57+ cell expansion. Genomic DNA provided the template from which TCR beta VDJ and CDR3 profiles were obtained. TCRdb used MiXCR to reprocess the reads, holding one entry per CDR3 protein. The sample records around 180,000 distinct CDR3 sequences, less than 50% being singletons.

The chain employs TRBV19 and TRBJ2-7, with D possibly being TRBD2 (6 bases). The sequenced sample was sorted CD4+, CD8+, or CD8+CD57+ T cells (not recorded which) from PBMCs. The receptor was isolated from a human donor with aplastic anemia. The CDR3 sequence: CASSIVVTGENEQYF. CDR3 coding DNA: TGTGCCAGTAGTATCGTTGTAACGGGAGAAAACGAGCAGTACTTC. Using reference TRBV19 and TRBJ2-7 for the parts outside the CDR3, the full variable domain is DGGITQSPKYLFRKEGQNVTLSCEQNLNHDAMYWYRQDPGQGLRLIYYSQIVNDFQKGDIAEGYSVSREKKESFPLTVTSAQKNPTAFYLCASSIVVTGENEQYFGPGTRLTVT.